This T cell receptor beta chain was documented in a study of T cells in Graves' hyperthyroidism and ophthalmopathy. Study results and caveats: Prediction of ophthalmopathy progression came a median around 6 months pre-onset. Most clonotypes that expanded in the thyroid above 0.001 also showed up in blood. A model using 13 V-J features told ophthalmopathy apart from stable hyperthyroidism.

The germline CDR1 and CDR2 sequences are SQVTM and ANQGSEA. Trimming at V came to 4 bases and at J to 4 bases, leaving 14 bases not matched to a gene. The CDR3 runs to 16 residues. The sample holds many counts of this clonotype. What it binds is not known. The CDR3 regions of TCR beta were amplified from RNA transcripts. First-round RT-PCR targeting the TCR CDR3 was performed with the HTBI primer set. From the multiplex PCR reads, TCRdb called clonotypes with MiXCR, one entry per CDR3 protein. The sample contains roughly 510,000 distinct CDR3 sequences, roughly 45% of which appear only once. The sample was peripheral blood or thyroid tissue (not recorded which). This chain joins TRBV29-1 and TRBJ1-2, with 8 bases matching TRBD1. The receptor's source is an adult woman with Graves' disease, either hyperthyroidism or ophthalmopathy (not recorded which). The CDR3 loop reads CSVGEPGGRGLYGYTF. DNA of the CDR3: TGCAGCGTTGGGGAGCCGGGAGGCAGGGGGCTCTATGGCTACACCTTC.